This T cell receptor (beta chain) was found in a study of blood T cell repertoires in COVID-19. The wider study: Sites across the United States, Italy and Spain contributed samples from acute and convalescent COVID-19. The cDNA or gDNA used as material had been derived from T cells, B-cell-depleted T cells, or PBMCs.

This CDR3 has 13 amino acids. V was trimmed by 6 bases and J by 4 bases, leaving 12 bases between them. Germline CDR1 and CDR2: KGHSH and LQKENI. Authors' methods: Amplifying reference gene primers gave estimates of nucleated cell counts. Libraries were prepared by immunoSEQ multiplex PCR; TCRdb keeps only in-frame clonotypes and omits some of them. V and J calls and clone size are those listed in that table; D and trimming were worked out from the DNA. The table includes 100,000 or so clones, roughly four fifths detected once. The genes are TRBV18 and TRBJ2-5; possibly TRBD1 for D (5 bases). The sample taken for sequencing was peripheral blood. The receptor was isolated from a woman in her 70s with acute or convalescent COVID-19. The CDR3 nucleotides read TGTGCCAGCTCCCAAAAAGGGGCAGAGACCCAGTACTTC. Its protein is CASSQKGAETQYF.